This T cell receptor beta chain came from a study of T-cell reconstitution after alpha-beta-depleted transplantation in children. Unique molecular identifiers were incorporated into the prepared TCRbeta library. TCRdb itself ran the PCR reads through MiXCR, one entry per CDR3 protein. The sample records approximately 520,000 distinct CDR3 sequences, about 30% being singletons. The CDR3 loop spans 15 amino acids. J lost 7 bases, V lost 5 bases, and 7 bases had no gene match. CDR1 is MDHEN, CDR2 SYDVKM, per germline. The origin of this receptor is a human donor who donated a stem cell graft to a child with aplastic anemia. The chain joins TRBV28 to TRBJ2-1, with 11 bases identical to TRBD2. The sample in question was PBMCs from the stem cell graft donor, obtained from the stem cell graft. In nucleotides, the CDR3 is TGTGCCAGCAGTACCAGATCTAGCGGGAGGAATGAGCAGTTCTTC. Translated, it gives CASSTRSSGRNEQFF.